The clone carrying this T cell receptor beta chain has only one observation. The data originate from a study of blood T cell repertoires in COVID-19. Assay used: immunoSEQ multiplex PCR; TCRdb lists only in-frame clones, some missing. The data hold around 470,000 clones, with nearly 90% observed a single time. The CDR3 spans 11 residues. Trimming stripped 2 bases from V and 5 bases from J, with 6 bases between. Germline V gene lookup returns CDR1 GTSNPN and CDR2 SVGIG (reference sequence). This receptor was obtained from a man between 18 and 29 years old with COVID-19, enrolled during active disease. The V and J genes are TRBV30 and TRBJ2-5; D remains unclear. Sequencing was done on a sample of peripheral blood. CDR3 residues: CAWSNGETQYF. Here the CDR3 DNA reads TGTGCCTGGAGTAACGGGGAGACCCAGTACTTC.